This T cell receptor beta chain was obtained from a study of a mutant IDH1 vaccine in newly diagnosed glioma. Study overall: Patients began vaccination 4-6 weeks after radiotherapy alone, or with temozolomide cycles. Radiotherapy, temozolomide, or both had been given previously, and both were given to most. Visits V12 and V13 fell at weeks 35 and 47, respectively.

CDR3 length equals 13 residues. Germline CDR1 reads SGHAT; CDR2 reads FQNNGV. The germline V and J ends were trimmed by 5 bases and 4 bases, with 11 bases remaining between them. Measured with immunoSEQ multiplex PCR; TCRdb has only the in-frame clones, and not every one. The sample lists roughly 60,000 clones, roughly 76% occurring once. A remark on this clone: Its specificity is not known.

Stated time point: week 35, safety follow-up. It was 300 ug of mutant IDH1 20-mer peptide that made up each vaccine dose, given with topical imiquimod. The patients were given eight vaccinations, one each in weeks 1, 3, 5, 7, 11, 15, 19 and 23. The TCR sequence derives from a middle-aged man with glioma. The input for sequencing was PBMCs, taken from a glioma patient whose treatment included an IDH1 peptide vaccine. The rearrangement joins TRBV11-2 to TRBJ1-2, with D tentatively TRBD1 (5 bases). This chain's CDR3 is CASSQQVVYGYTF. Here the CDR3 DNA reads TGTGCCAGCAGCCAACAGGTCGTCTATGGCTACACCTTC.